This T cell receptor (beta chain) was captured in a study of shared clonotypes between healthy human individuals. Study as a whole: Three plates were used per donor for CD4 naive, three for CD4 memory, two for CD8 naive and one for CD8 memory.

V was pared by 5 bases and J by 1 base, with 11 bases between. The CDR3 totals 14 residues. In germline, CDR1 is MNHEY, CDR2 SVGAGI. Samples underwent the assay at deep level. Original processing notes: With immunoSEQ giving junction-only sequences and no quality scores, filtering differed. TCRdb's copy holds only in-frame clones and misses some; the assay was immunoSEQ multiplex PCR. V and J calls and clone size are those listed in that table; D and trimming were worked out from the DNA. The table shows about 1.1 million clones, with approximately 80% occurring only once. All donors were healthy HIV-negative adults lacking recent acute infections or vaccinations.

This sequence joins TRBV6-5 and TRBJ1-1; D may be TRBD1 (6 bases). Material: memory CD4+ T cells from PBMCs. Subset noted: CD45RA-negative fraction. The sequence was collected from a man between 18 and 29 years old in good health. Some clones in this sample may be carry-over from other donors' samples. The CDR3 spells CASSPLTGNTEAFF. The CDR3 nucleotides are TGTGCCAGCAGTCCCCTGACAGGGAACACTGAAGCTTTCTTT.